Shown below are 26 T cell receptor beta chains from a single sample sequenced in a study of blood T cell repertoires in COVID-19. Assay: immunoSEQ multiplex PCR; the TCRdb copy retains only in-frame clones and omits some. This table holds tens of thousands of clones, around 87% found once. Sequencing input: peripheral blood. Receptor source: a human donor with active COVID-19. The donor label of this sample is uncertain.

The rearrangement joins TRBV5-6 to TRBJ2-3, with TRBD2 matching over 9 bases. V lost 7 bases, J lost 5 bases, and 17 bases stayed unmatched. Germline V gene sequence: CDR1 SGHDT, CDR2 YYEEEE. CDR3 size: 17 residues. Written as DNA, the CDR3 is TGTGCCAGCCTCCGCGGGCCCGCGGGGGGGCCGGGAGATACGCAGTATTTT. Amino acids: CASLRGPAGGPGDTQYF.

The chain joins TRBV5-1 to TRBJ2-7; TRBD1 matches 9 bases. The CDR3 sequence is 14 residues long. Germline assignment: CDR1 SGHRS and CDR2 YFSETQ. Trimming removed 2 bases from V and 6 bases from J; junction bases left unmatched: 6. The CDR3 reads CASSFGTGPLEQYF. The CDR3 coding sequence is TGCGCCAGCAGCTTCGGGACAGGGCCCCTCGAGCAGTACTTC.

This chain links TRBV9 with TRBJ1-6; D not certain. V lost 0 bases, J lost 7 bases, and 5 bases lay in between. The V gene's germline CDR1 is SGDLS and CDR2 YYNGEE. The CDR3 totals 13 residues. The CDR3 here is CASSVAPNSPLHF. CDR3 coding DNA: TGTGCCAGCAGCGTAGCCCCAAATTCACCCCTCCACTTT.

CDR3 region: CASSNRDRSNSNQPQHF. The DNA for the CDR3 is TGTGCCAGTAGTAACCGGGACAGGTCGAATAGCAATCAGCCCCAGCATTTT. J is TRBJ1-5 and V is TRBV19; 8 bases line up with TRBD1. Per germline, CDR1 LNHDA and CDR2 SQIVND (reference sequence). V trimming: 4 bases; J trimming: 0 bases; junction bases outside the gene matches: 8. The CDR3 extends over 17 amino acids.

The chain employs TRBV27 and TRBJ1-2; D gene unclear. This CDR3 has 12 residues. Trimming stripped 5 bases from V and 4 bases from J, with 8 bases between. Germline CDR1 MNHEY, CDR2 SMNVEV (reference sequence). Here the CDR3 DNA reads TGTGCCAGCAGTGCACGAGGCTATGGCTACACCTTC. It translates to CASSARGYGYTF.

The chain joins TRBV18 to TRBJ1-4; 7 positions agree with TRBD1. This CDR3 has 15 residues. Germline assignment: CDR1 KGHSH and CDR2 LQKENI. V trimming: 5 bases; J trimming: 1 base; junction bases outside the gene matches: 4. The CDR3 here is CASSTGQRTNEKLFF. CDR3 coding DNA: TGTGCCAGCTCAACGGGACAGAGAACTAATGAAAAACTGTTTTTT.

V is TRBV5-5 and J is TRBJ2-7, with unresolved D. V dropped 0 bases and J dropped 3 bases, with 7 bases sitting between them. The CDR3 runs 13 residues. CDR1 SGHKS and CDR2 YYEKEE come from the germline V gene (reference sequence). The CDR3 nucleotides read TGTGCCAGCAGCTTGGTACAGCACTACGAGCAGTACTTC. Encoded protein: CASSLVQHYEQYF.

The chain links TRBV5-1 to TRBJ1-6, with 7 bases matching TRBD1. The germline V gene encodes CDR1 SGHRS and CDR2 YFSETQ. The CDR3 is 14 residues long. J lost 10 bases, V lost 1 base, and 5 bases had no gene match. The CDR3: CASSLFQGESPLHF. In DNA form, the CDR3 reads TGCGCCAGCAGCTTGTTCCAGGGGGAGTCACCCCTCCACTTT.

The V gene is TRBV18, the J gene TRBJ2-7; tentatively, D is TRBD1 (5 bases). The V end was cut by 5 bases, the J end by 4 bases, with 9 bases between. The V gene's germline CDR1 is KGHSH and CDR2 LQKENI. This CDR3 has 12 amino acids. CDR3 bases: TGTGCCAGCTCAACAGACAGATACGAGCAGTACTTC. Translated, it gives CASSTDRYEQYF.

The chain employs TRBV6-5 and TRBJ1-6; no clear D. V was clipped by 6 bases and J by 8 bases, with 11 bases between them. The CDR3 has 13 amino acids. Germline V gives CDR1 MNHEY, CDR2 SVGAGI. For the CDR3, the DNA is TGTGCCAGCAGCAACAATCAGGATTCACCCCTCCACTTT. It codes for CASSNNQDSPLHF.

This clone came up once. The V call is TRBV5-6, the J call TRBJ1-1; 7 nucleotides match TRBD1. CDR1 is SGHDT, CDR2 YYEEEE, per germline. The CDR3 spans 18 residues. Losses at the gene ends were 4 bases for V and 11 bases for J; bases not matched to a gene: 26. CDR3 loop: CASSRGWKGALEVRSAFF. CDR3 in DNA: TGTGCCAGCAGCCGCGGTTGGAAGGGGGCGCTAGAGGTTCGTTCGGCTTTCTTT.

The gene calls are TRBV28 and TRBJ2-7; D ambiguous. The V gene's germline CDR1 is MDHEN and CDR2 SYDVKM. V dropped 7 bases and J dropped 0 bases, with 10 bases sitting between them. The CDR3 loop spans 13 amino acids. The CDR3 is CASKVTGSYEQYF. DNA of the CDR3: TGTGCCAGCAAGGTCACGGGCTCCTACGAGCAGTACTTC. Complete variable domain (other parts from reference TRBV28 and TRBJ2-7): DVKVTQSSRYLVKRTGEKVFLECVQDMDHENMFWYRQDPGLGLRLIYFSYDVKMKEKGDIPEGYSVSREKKERFSLILESASTNQTSMYLCASKVTGSYEQYFGPGTRLTVT.

The rearrangement uses TRBV7-3 and TRBJ2-3; 9 bases map to TRBD2. CDR1 SGHTA and CDR2 FQGTGA come from the germline V gene. This CDR3 region has 15 residues. V was clipped by 3 bases and J by 6 bases; unmatched bases: 7. The CDR3 spells CASSFSGSMRDTQYF. In DNA, the CDR3 is TGTGCCAGCAGCTTTAGCGGGAGTATGAGGGATACGCAGTATTTT.

The chain uses TRBV4-3 and TRBJ1-6, with unresolved D. CDR3 length: 15 residues. CDR1 and CDR2 (germline): LGHNA, YSLEER. V was trimmed by 0 bases and J by 7 bases, leaving 10 bases between them. CDR3 sequence: CASSQELTVNSPLHF. The CDR3 DNA reads as TGCGCCAGCAGCCAAGAATTAACAGTCAATTCACCCCTCCACTTT.

The J gene is TRBJ2-7, the V gene TRBV5-1; possibly TRBD1 for D (5 bases). Germline values: CDR1 SGHRS, CDR2 YFSETQ. The CDR3 contains 14 residues. The V gene lost 0 bases and the J gene lost 5 bases, with 12 bases spanning the gap. CDR3 loop: CASSLEGIKHEQYF. CDR3 coding DNA: TGCGCCAGCAGCTTGGAGGGGATTAAGCACGAGCAGTACTTC.

The CDR3 sequence is CSVRAVSYNEQFF. CDR3 nucleotide sequence: TGCAGCGTTCGCGCCGTCTCCTACAATGAGCAGTTCTTC. V is TRBV29-1 and J is TRBJ2-1; D is undetermined. The CDR3 length is 13 residues. Germline values: CDR1 SQVTM, CDR2 ANQGSEA. Trimming left V 5 bases short and J 0 bases short, with 8 bases between.

J is TRBJ2-1 and V is TRBV19; no definite D call. Looked up from germline, CDR1 is LNHDA and CDR2 is SQIVND (reference sequence). The CDR3 contains 13 residues. The V and J ends lost 3 bases and 9 bases respectively, with 12 bases between them. CDR3 loop: CASSIREAAEQFF. CDR3 nucleotides: TGTGCCAGTAGTATTAGAGAGGCGGCTGAGCAGTTCTTC.

Here the CDR3 DNA reads TGCGCCAGCAGCGGAACGACAGGGGGCCTCCGTGGAGATACGCAGTATTTT. Translated: CASSGTTGGLRGDTQYF. The rearrangement links TRBV5-1 to TRBJ2-3; TRBD1 agrees at 10 bases. Germline CDR1 reads SGHRS; CDR2 reads YFSETQ. The ends lost 4 bases at V and 5 bases at J; junction bases unmatched: 13. The CDR3 covers 17 residues.

V gene TRBV7-2 combines with J gene TRBJ2-3; 9 bases are a match to TRBD2. From germline, CDR1 is SGHTA and CDR2 FQGNSA. V dropped 5 bases and J dropped 7; count of bases not matched to a gene: 10. The CDR3 has 15 residues. CDR3 residues: CASSRPGLALNTQYF. The CDR3 region has the DNA TGTGCCAGCAGCCGCCCGGGACTAGCCCTTAATACGCAGTATTTT.

The rearrangement links TRBV5-4 to TRBJ2-7, with 8 bases lining up with TRBD2. The CDR3 spans 17 residues. The germline gives CDR1 SGHNT, CDR2 YYREEE (reference sequence). J was trimmed by 2 bases and V by 0 bases; bases with no gene match: 10. The CDR3 region is CASSLGPGGTVTYEQYF. The CDR3 nucleotides are TGTGCCAGCAGCTTGGGGCCGGGGGGGACGGTAACCTACGAGCAGTACTTC.

The chain carries TRBV5-4 and TRBJ2-2; tentative D call: TRBD2 (5 bases). Germline CDR1 reads SGHNT; CDR2 reads YYREEE (reference sequence). Deletions cut 4 bases from V and 5 bases from J, with 24 bases between. The CDR3 sequence is 18 residues long. Here the CDR3 reads CASSPRVGGRIGTGELFF. In nucleotides, the CDR3 is TGTGCCAGCAGCCCGAGGGTCGGTGGTAGGATAGGGACCGGGGAGCTGTTTTTT.

This clone was detected once. The chain has TRBV20-1 and TRBJ2-1; maybe TRBD2 (7 bases). Germline values: CDR1 DFQATT, CDR2 SNEGSKA (reference sequence). This CDR3 spans 11 amino acids. This CDR3 is CRPGGANEQFF. As DNA, the CDR3 is TGCAGACCTGGGGGGGCCAATGAGCAGTTCTTC.

The V gene is TRBV6-5, the J gene TRBJ2-3; D not resolved. V was trimmed by 5 bases and J by 4 bases, leaving 10 bases between them. The CDR3 extends over 13 amino acids. Germline V CDR1 and CDR2: MNHEY, SVGAGI. The CDR3 here is CASSRAISDTQYF. DNA for the CDR3: TGTGCCAGCAGTCGCGCGATCTCAGATACGCAGTATTTT.

The chain has TRBV5-1 and TRBJ2-2; possibly TRBD1 for D (6 bases). The V end was cut by 0 bases, the J end by 1 base, with 10 bases between. CDR3 length: 16 amino acids. Germline assignment: CDR1 SGHRS and CDR2 YFSETQ. CDR3 in DNA: TGCGCCAGCAGCTTGGCGGTCAGGGGGAACACCGGGGAGCTGTTTTTT. This encodes CASSLAVRGNTGELFF.

The chain couples TRBV5-1 to TRBJ2-2; 7 bases are a match to TRBD2. This CDR3 contains 15 residues. CDR1 SGHRS and CDR2 YFSETQ come from the germline V gene. Germline trimming cut 1 base from V and 4 bases from J; bases unmatched to any gene: 4. The CDR3 sequence: CASSLRGGVTGELFF. CDR3 sequence (DNA): TGCGCCAGCAGCTTGAGGGGAGGGGTCACCGGGGAGCTGTTTTTT.

V is TRBV20-1 and J is TRBJ2-1; a weak D match, TRBD1 (6 bases). Trimming left V 3 bases short and J 5 bases short, with 17 bases between. This CDR3 is built from 15 residues. The germline V gene has CDR1 DFQATT and CDR2 SNEGSKA (reference sequence). CDR3 in DNA: TGCAGTGCTAGTCAGGGACACAACGACGACAATGAGCAGTTCTTC. Its translation: CSASQGHNDDNEQFF.